This is a list of T cell receptor beta chains from one sample in a study of CXCR3-negative and CXCR3-positive naive CD8 T cells. No DNA is given; TCRdb re-called the 5' RACE reads and lists each CDR3 protein once. The table gives 100,000 to 150,000 distinct CDR3 sequences; the top ten clones make up 0.45% to 0.55% of it. Sequenced input: naive CXCR3- CD8+ T cells from blood. These receptors came from a human donor in good health. Some clones in this sample may be carry-over from other donors' samples. CDR3s include the opening cysteine and the closing phenylalanine or tryptophan. Fields, in order: J gene, V gene, CDR3 length, CDR3 protein.

j_gene: TRBJ2-3; v_gene: TRBV29-1; len: 13; CDR3aa: CSVLAGGMDTQYF
j_gene: TRBJ2-3; v_gene: TRBV10-3; len: 14; CDR3aa: CAISVEGPTDTQYF
j_gene: TRBJ2-3; v_gene: TRBV27; len: 14; CDR3aa: CASGAIGSTDTQYF
j_gene: TRBJ2-2; v_gene: TRBV6-2/TRBV6-3; len: 14; CDR3aa: CASSYMMNTGELFF
j_gene: TRBJ2-5; v_gene: TRBV12-3/TRBV12-4; len: 14; CDR3aa: CASRRREGEETQYF
j_gene: TRBJ2-7; v_gene: TRBV5-5; len: 16; CDR3aa: CASRGMEGADSYEQYF
j_gene: TRBJ2-3; v_gene: TRBV13; len: 15; CDR3aa: CAGRTWDLLGDTQYF
j_gene: TRBJ2-7; v_gene: TRBV13; len: 17; CDR3aa: CASSLGTPGQGRYEQYF
j_gene: TRBJ2-3; v_gene: TRBV11-2; len: 16; CDR3aa: CASSLMGGGPTDTQYF
j_gene: TRBJ2-2; v_gene: TRBV20-1; len: 16; CDR3aa: CSARGLAGSNTGELFF
j_gene: TRBJ2-7; v_gene: TRBV29-1; len: 12; CDR3aa: CSARDTPYEQYF